These T cell receptor beta chains were read from a single sample in a study of cytomegalovirus exposure and HLA in healthy donors. Profiled with immunoSEQ multiplex PCR; TCRdb holds only in-frame clones, not every one. The table lists about 160,000 clones, around 80% of them singletons. Sequencing input: PBMCs. The source of these receptors is a male donor in good health and CMV-seropositive. Both conserved end residues are part of each CDR3.

V: TRBV5-1; J: TRBJ2-7; length: 15; CDR3: CASSSQGGGSYEQYF
V: TRBV6-5; J: TRBJ2-3; length: 15; CDR3: CASSPPLAGSDTQYF
V: TRBV20-1; J: TRBJ2-1; length: 10; CDR3: CSAGYNEQFF
V: TRBV2; J: TRBJ2-7; length: 14; CDR3: CASSGGQRSYEQYF
V: TRBV18; J: TRBJ2-7; length: 15; CDR3: CASSPLQGPLLEQYF
V: TRBV25-1; J: TRBJ2-4; length: 17; CDR3: CASSEAPYRSAKNIQYF
V: TRBV20-1; J: TRBJ1-4; length: 11; CDR3: CSARQSRKLFF
V: TRBV2; J: TRBJ1-5; length: 13; CDR3: CASSGGSNQPQHF
V: TRBV5-6; J: TRBJ1-5; length: 15; CDR3: CASSLFLNINQPQHF
V: TRBV28; J: TRBJ1-5; length: 16; CDR3: CASKGALPYSNQPQHF
V: TRBV2; J: TRBJ2-1; length: 19; CDR3: CASSRHHPRTSGRTGEQFF
V: TRBV10-1; J: TRBJ1-1; length: 13; CDR3: CASSEYKNTEAFF
V: TRBV7-6; J: TRBJ2-7; length: 13; CDR3: CASSLLRDYEQYF
V: TRBV7-7; J: TRBJ2-1; length: 16; CDR3: CASSKAGALGYNEQFF
V: TRBV27; J: TRBJ2-4; length: 17; CDR3: CASGLLRGAGAKNSQYF
V: TRBV14; J: TRBJ1-1; length: 13; CDR3: CASSQVGGTEAFF
V: TRBV7-2; J: TRBJ2-3; length: 16; CDR3: CASSLLPPTSTDTQYF
V: TRBV30; J: TRBJ2-7; length: 12; CDR3: CAWSVLGEAQCF
V: TRBV9; J: TRBJ2-2; length: 13; CDR3: CASRTSFTGELFF
V: TRBV4-2; J: TRBJ2-7; length: 14; CDR3: CASSRDESSYEQYF
V: TRBV30; J: TRBJ2-7; length: 14; CDR3: CAWKGSGTHYEQYF
V: TRBV5-1; J: TRBJ2-7; length: 16; CDR3: CASSLGTVGDSYEQYF
V: TRBV14; J: TRBJ1-1; length: 15; CDR3: CASSQGQGKNTEAFF
V: TRBV5-1; J: TRBJ2-7; length: 15; CDR3: CASSSATGSSYEQYF
V: TRBV27; J: TRBJ2-1; length: 13; CDR3: CASGGNIYNEQFF
V: TRBV7-2; J: TRBJ2-7; length: 14; CDR3: CASSPQGAAYEQYF
V: TRBV28; J: TRBJ1-5; length: 13; CDR3: CASLGTYDQPQHF
V: TRBV4-3; J: TRBJ1-6; length: 15; CDR3: CASSQGSQRSSPLHF
V: TRBV25-1; J: TRBJ2-7; length: 14; CDR3: CASSVPGQSYEQYF
V: TRBV9; J: TRBJ2-7; length: 13; CDR3: CASSATGLYEQYF
V: TRBV5-1; J: TRBJ2-1; length: 19; CDR3: CAGSLGHRDRAGGNNEQFF
V: TRBV5-4; J: TRBJ2-1; length: 14; CDR3: CASSLQSSYNEQFF
V: TRBV28; J: TRBJ1-5; length: 14; CDR3: CASSPESLNQPQHF
V: TRBV7-2; J: TRBJ1-1; length: 15; CDR3: CASSLAMAGRTEAFF
V: TRBV6-1; J: TRBJ1-2; length: 15; CDR3: CASRGQGAGNYGYTF
V: TRBV13; J: TRBJ2-1; length: 21; CDR3: CAGSLGQRTGGAGFLYNEQFF
V: TRBV13; J: TRBJ2-1; length: 13; CDR3: CASSPRAPNEQFF
V: TRBV7-9; J: TRBJ2-7; length: 14; CDR3: CASSSLTQGGEQYF
V: TRBV27; J: TRBJ2-7; length: 15; CDR3: CASTERLAGSDEQYF
V: TRBV10-1; J: TRBJ2-1; length: 15; CDR3: CASSESLAGVNEQFF
V: TRBV5-8; J: TRBJ1-5; length: 16; CDR3: CASSFYTGGNNQPQHF
V: TRBV6-5; J: TRBJ2-7; length: 12; CDR3: CASSQTGYEQYF
V: TRBV4-1; J: TRBJ2-5; length: 15; CDR3: CASSQAGGTQETQYF
V: TRBV4-1; J: TRBJ2-1; length: 16; CDR3: CASSQEGAIGYNEQFF
V: TRBV5-1; J: TRBJ2-1; length: 14; CDR3: CASSSNPQYNEQFF
V: TRBV30; J: TRBJ1-2; length: 17; CDR3: CASSSGSGRGEDAGYTF
V: TRBV5-1; J: TRBJ2-3; length: 16; CDR3: CASSRTGGFPTDTQYF
V: TRBV5-1; J: TRBJ2-7; length: 16; CDR3: CASSTGLAGVMDEQYF
V: TRBV6-5; J: TRBJ1-4; length: 14; CDR3: CASSSGTENEKLFF
V: TRBV28; J: TRBJ1-5; length: 17; CDR3: CASSPPELRYSNQPQHF
V: TRBV2; J: TRBJ1-4; length: 13; CDR3: CASKYRGNEKLFF
V: TRBV15; J: TRBJ2-1; length: 15; CDR3: CATSREWDRTNEQFF
V: TRBV5-4; J: TRBJ2-2; length: 14; CDR3: CASSLGLAGRKLFF
V: TRBV19; J: TRBJ2-5; length: 16; CDR3: CASSPRITSGEETQYF
V: TRBV5-1; J: TRBJ2-1; length: 15; CDR3: CASRSLAGGPGIQFF
V: TRBV5-4; J: TRBJ2-7; length: 15; CDR3: CASSRPTSGHYEQYF
V: TRBV15; J: TRBJ1-1; length: 14; CDR3: CATSREGRGSQAFF
V: TRBV7-9; J: TRBJ1-2; length: 13; CDR3: CASSSQGGDGYTF
V: TRBV6-5; J: TRBJ2-2; length: 14; CDR3: CASKEGARSGELFF
V: TRBV6-5; J: TRBJ1-2; length: 15; CDR3: CASSYAPVAGPGYTF